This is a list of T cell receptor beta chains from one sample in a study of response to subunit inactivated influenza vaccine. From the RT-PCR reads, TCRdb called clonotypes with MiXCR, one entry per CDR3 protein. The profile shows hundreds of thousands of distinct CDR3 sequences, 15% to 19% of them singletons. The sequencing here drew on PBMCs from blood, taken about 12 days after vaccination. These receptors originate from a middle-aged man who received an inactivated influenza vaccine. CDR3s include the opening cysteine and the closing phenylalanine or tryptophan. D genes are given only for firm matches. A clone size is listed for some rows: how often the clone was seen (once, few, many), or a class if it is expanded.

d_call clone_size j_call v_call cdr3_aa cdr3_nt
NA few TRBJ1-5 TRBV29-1 CSVGRGSNQPQHF TGCAGCGTTGGTCGGGGGAGCAATCAGCCCCAGCATTTT
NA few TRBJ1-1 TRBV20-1 CSAPVELNTEAFF TGCAGTGCCCCCGTGGAGTTGAACACTGAAGCTTTCTTT
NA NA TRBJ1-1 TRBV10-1 CASSESKGLTEAFF TGCGCCAGCAGTGAGTCGAAGGGGTTAACTGAAGCTTTCTTT
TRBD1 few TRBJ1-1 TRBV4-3 CASSQDHRGTDEAFF TGCGCCAGCAGCCAAGACCACAGGGGGACCGATGAAGCTTTCTTT
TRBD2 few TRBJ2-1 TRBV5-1 CASSPNAGGNNEQFF TGCGCCAGCAGCCCCAACGCGGGGGGTAACAATGAGCAGTTCTTC
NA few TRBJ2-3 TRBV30 CAWSVGRGPDTQYF TGTGCCTGGAGTGTAGGCCGGGGGCCAGATACGCAGTATTTT
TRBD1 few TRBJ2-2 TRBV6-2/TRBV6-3 CASSYPDRGTGELFF TGTGCCAGCAGTTACCCTGACAGGGGCACCGGGGAGCTGTTTTTT
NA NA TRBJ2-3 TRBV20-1 CSARDLVSQRSDTQYF TGCAGTGCTAGAGATCTAGTGAGTCAGCGCTCAGATACGCAGTATTTT
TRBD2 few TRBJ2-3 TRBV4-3 CASSQDLGLAANTQYF TGCGCCAGCAGCCAAGATCTGGGACTAGCTGCAAATACGCAGTATTTT
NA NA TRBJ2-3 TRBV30 CAWTSGNTDTQYF TGTGCCTGGACCAGCGGAAACACAGATACGCAGTATTTT
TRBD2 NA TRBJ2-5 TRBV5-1 CASSLTSGGAGETQYF TGCGCCAGCAGTCTTACCAGCGGGGGGGCAGGAGAGACCCAGTACTTC
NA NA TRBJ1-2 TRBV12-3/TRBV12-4 CASTLGFLGGYTF TGTGCCAGCACCCTAGGATTTCTCGGGGGCTACACCTTC
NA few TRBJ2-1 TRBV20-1 CSANRATSYNEQFF TGCAGTGCTAATCGGGCGACCTCCTACAATGAGCAGTTCTTC
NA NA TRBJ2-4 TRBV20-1 CSARDYGRAKNIQYF TGCAGTGCTAGAGATTACGGTCGGGCCAAAAACATTCAGTACTTC
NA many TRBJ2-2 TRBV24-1 CATSDFQVSKNTGELFF TGTGCCACCAGTGACTTCCAGGTTAGCAAGAACACCGGGGAGCTGTTTTTT
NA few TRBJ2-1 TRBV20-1 CSARVQWAYNEQFF TGCAGTGCTAGAGTACAATGGGCCTACAATGAGCAGTTCTTC
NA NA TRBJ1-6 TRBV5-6 CASSLRRNNSPLHF TGTGCCAGCAGCTTGAGAAGGAATAATTCACCCCTCCACTTT
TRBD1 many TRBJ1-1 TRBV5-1 CASSRGPGNTEAFF TGCGCCAGCTCTAGGGGGCCGGGGAACACTGAAGCTTTCTTT
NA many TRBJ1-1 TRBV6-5 CASSYSGIRSGNTEAFF TGTGCCAGCAGTTACTCAGGGATCAGAAGCGGAAACACTGAAGCTTTCTTT
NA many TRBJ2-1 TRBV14 CASSPGGGRNEQFF TGTGCCAGCAGCCCCGGAGGAGGGAGGAATGAGCAGTTCTTC
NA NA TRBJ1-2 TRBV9 CASSVRDMPNYGYTF TGTGCCAGCAGCGTCCGGGACATGCCTAACTATGGCTACACCTTC
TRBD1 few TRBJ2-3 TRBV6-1 CASSAPPGQGADTQYF TGTGCCAGCAGTGCGCCTCCGGGACAGGGGGCAGATACGCAGTATTTT
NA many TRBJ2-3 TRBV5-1 CASSLDLDTQYF TGCGCCAGCAGCTTGGATCTAGATACGCAGTATTTT
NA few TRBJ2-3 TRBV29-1 CSVEDLQGTTSTDTQYF TGCAGCGTTGAAGATCTTCAGGGCACCACCAGCACAGATACGCAGTATTTT
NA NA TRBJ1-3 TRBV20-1 CSATGLSYGNTIYF TGCAGTGCTACGGGACTTTCCTACGGAAACACCATATATTTT
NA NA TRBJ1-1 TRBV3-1 CASSQQVNTEAFF TGTGCCAGCAGCCAGCAGGTGAACACTGAAGCTTTCTTT
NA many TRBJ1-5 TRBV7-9 CASSLGTGTTLSNPQHF TGTGCCAGCAGCTTAGGGACCGGGACCACCCTCTCCAACCCCCAGCATTTT
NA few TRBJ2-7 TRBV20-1 CSARPRTIWEQYF TGCAGTGCTAGACCCAGGACTATTTGGGAGCAGTACTTC
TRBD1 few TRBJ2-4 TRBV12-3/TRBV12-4 CASSLRWGTGEYF TGTGCCAGCAGTTTAAGGTGGGGGACAGGAGAGTACTTC
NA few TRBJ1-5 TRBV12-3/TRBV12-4 CASSRFGGNQPQHF TGTGCCAGCAGCCGGTTCGGGGGCAATCAGCCCCAGCATTTT
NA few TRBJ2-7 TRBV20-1 CSAAGPSYEQYF TGCAGTGCTGCCGGGCCCTCCTACGAGCAGTACTTC
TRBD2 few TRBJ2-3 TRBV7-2 CASSRGLDLDTQYF TGTGCCAGCAGTCGAGGACTAGATCTAGATACGCAGTATTTT
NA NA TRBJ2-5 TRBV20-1 CSARGGRGGETQYF TGCAGTGCTAGAGGGGGTAGAGGGGGGGAGACCCAGTACTTC
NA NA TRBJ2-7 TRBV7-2 CASSFTQGHEQYF TGTGCCAGCAGCTTTACACAGGGACACGAGCAGTACTTC
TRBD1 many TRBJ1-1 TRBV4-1 CASSQVKTGGRNTEAFF TGCGCCAGCAGCCAAGTGAAAACAGGGGGGAGGAACACTGAAGCTTTCTTT
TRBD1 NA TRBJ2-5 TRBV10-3 CAIRHRTGQTQYF TGTGCCATCAGACACCGGACAGGCCAGACCCAGTACTTC
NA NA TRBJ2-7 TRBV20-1 CSARGDRPYEQYF TGCAGTGCGAGGGGGGACAGACCTTACGAGCAGTACTTC
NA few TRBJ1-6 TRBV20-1 CSANRDNSPLHF TGCAGTGCCAACAGAGATAATTCACCCCTCCACTTT
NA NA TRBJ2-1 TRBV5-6 CASSLGTNRGNEQFF TGTGCCAGCAGCCTGGGGACGAATCGGGGCAATGAGCAGTTCTTC
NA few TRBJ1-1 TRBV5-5 CASRWDNLNTEAFF TGTGCCAGCAGATGGGACAACCTGAACACTGAAGCTTTCTTT
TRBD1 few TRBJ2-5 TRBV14 CASSQPGTAQETQYF TGTGCCAGCAGCCAACCTGGGACAGCCCAAGAGACCCAGTACTTC
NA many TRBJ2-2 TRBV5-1 CASSPTSGSAGELFF TGCGCCAGCAGCCCAACCTCGGGTTCCGCCGGGGAGCTGTTTTTT
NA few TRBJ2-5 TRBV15 CATSRRVDSGGETQYF TGTGCCACCAGCAGACGAGTGGACAGTGGAGGGGAGACCCAGTACTTC
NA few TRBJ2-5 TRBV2 CASSEEGQETQYF TGTGCCAGCAGTGAAGAAGGGCAAGAGACCCAGTACTTC
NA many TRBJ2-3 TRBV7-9 CASRSGTIEDTQYF TGTGCCAGCAGATCCGGGACAATCGAAGATACGCAGTATTTT
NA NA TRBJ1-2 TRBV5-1 CASSLDPVMWYGYTF TGCGCCAGCAGCTTGGATCCGGTTATGTGGTATGGCTACACCTTC
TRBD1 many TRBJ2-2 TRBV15 CATSGTGGLELFF TGTGCCACCTCCGGGACAGGGGGCTTAGAGCTGTTTTTT
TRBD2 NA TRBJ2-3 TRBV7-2 CASSFGASGSTDTQYF TGTGCCAGCAGCTTCGGGGCTAGCGGGAGCACAGATACGCAGTATTTT
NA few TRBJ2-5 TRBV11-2 CASSLVHSQETQYF TGTGCCAGCAGCTTAGTACACAGCCAAGAGACCCAGTACTTC
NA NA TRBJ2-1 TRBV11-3 CASSSRLAGEFNEQFF TGTGCCAGCAGCTCGCGTTTAGCAGGTGAATTCAATGAGCAGTTCTTC
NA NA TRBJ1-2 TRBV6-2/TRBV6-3 CASSSNGYTF TGTGCCAGCAGTTCCAATGGCTACACCTTC
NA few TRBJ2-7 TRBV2 CASAARRDYEQYF TGTGCCAGCGCTGCCAGACGGGACTACGAGCAGTACTTC
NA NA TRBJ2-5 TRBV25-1 CASTPQGGVQETQYF TGTGCCAGCACCCCACAGGGAGGGGTTCAAGAGACCCAGTACTTC
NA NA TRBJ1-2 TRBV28 CASSLPSLRVYTF TGTGCCAGCAGTTTGCCCTCCCTTCGGGTCTACACCTTC
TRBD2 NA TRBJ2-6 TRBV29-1 CSVAGGGFGANALTF TGCAGCGTTGCCGGGGGGGGTTTTGGGGCCAACGCCCTGACTTTC